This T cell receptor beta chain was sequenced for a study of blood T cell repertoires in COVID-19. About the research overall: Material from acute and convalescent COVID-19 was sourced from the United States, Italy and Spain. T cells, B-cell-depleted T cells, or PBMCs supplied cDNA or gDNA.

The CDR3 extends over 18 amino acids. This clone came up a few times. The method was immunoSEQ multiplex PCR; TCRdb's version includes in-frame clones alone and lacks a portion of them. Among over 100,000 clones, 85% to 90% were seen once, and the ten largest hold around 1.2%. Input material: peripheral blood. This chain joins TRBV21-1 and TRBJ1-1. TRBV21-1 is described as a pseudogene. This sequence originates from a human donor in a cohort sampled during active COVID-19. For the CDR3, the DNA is TGTGCCAGCAGCAAAAGTACTGAGGGCCTCTTCATGAACACTGAAGCTTTCTTT. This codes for CASSKSTEGLFMNTEAFF.